A single sample is the source of the 21 T cell receptor beta chains below, sequenced in a study of blood T cell repertoires in COVID-19. Some clones are missing from TCRdb's copy, which holds only in-frame ones; the method was immunoSEQ multiplex PCR. The sample holds nearly 45,000 clones, approximately 80% seen once. Sequencing was performed on peripheral blood. The receptor source for this set is a human donor in a cohort sampled during active COVID-19.

By sample share, this clone is medium-sized (0.01 to 0.1%). V and J are TRBV7-2 and TRBJ2-1, with TRBD2 matching 7 bases. This CDR3 contains 13 residues. Losses at the gene ends were 4 bases for V and 14 bases for J; bases not matched to a gene: 11. Germline-derived CDR1 and CDR2 are SGHTA and FQGNSA. CDR3 protein: CASSSNVGLEEFF. CDR3 DNA sequence: TGTGCCAGCAGCTCCAATGTCGGACTAGAAGAGTTCTTC.

This chain connects TRBV6-5 to TRBJ2-2; TRBD2 matches at 13 bases. The V gene end was trimmed by 6 bases and the J gene end by 8 bases; junction bases not matched to a gene: 3. The CDR3 spans 14 residues. Germline CDR1 is MNHEY and CDR2 is SVGAGI. DNA of the CDR3: TGTGCCAGCAGACTAGCGGGAGGGATTGGGGAGCTGTTTTTT. Its translation is CASRLAGGIGELFF.

The gene calls are TRBV12-3 or TRBV12-4 and TRBJ2-1; D gene uncertain. The length of the CDR3 is 12 residues. The V end lost 5 bases, the J end lost 6 bases, and 8 bases lay between the germline ends. The CDR3 protein is CASSLPPNEQFF. As DNA, the CDR3 is TGTGCCAGCAGTCTCCCCCCCAATGAGCAGTTCTTC.

This sequence joins TRBV7-9 and TRBJ2-3; 12 nucleotides align to TRBD2. The CDR3 is 16 amino acids. The trim removed 3 bases at V and 5 bases at J, leaving 6 bases unmatched. CDR1 and CDR2 from the germline V gene are SEHNR and FQNEAQ (reference sequence). The CDR3 coding sequence is TGTGCCAGCAGCTTTCCGGGACTAGCGGGTCAAGATACGCAGTATTTT. As protein: CASSFPGLAGQDTQYF.

The rearrangement links TRBV2 to TRBJ1-3; tentative D call: TRBD1 (6 bases). Between the trimmed V and J ends, which lost 6 bases and 0 bases, there was a span of 12 bases. Germline-derived CDR1 and CDR2 are SNHLY and FYNNEI. The CDR3 loop spans 15 amino acids. CDR3 protein: CASSQTGLSGNTIYF. The CDR3 nucleotides are TGTGCCAGCAGCCAAACAGGGCTCTCTGGAAACACCATATATTTT.

This clone appeared once. The rearrangement uses TRBV2 and TRBJ2-2, with 12 nucleotides matching TRBD2. The CDR3 is 14 amino acids. The ends lost 6 bases at V and 5 bases at J; junction bases unmatched: 1. Germline V gene lookup returns CDR1 SNHLY and CDR2 FYNNEI. CDR3 in amino acids: CASRGTSGTGELFF. CDR3 bases: TGTGCCAGCAGGGGGACTAGCGGGACCGGGGAGCTGTTTTTT.

The J gene is TRBJ1-3, the V gene TRBV10-3, with D tentatively TRBD1 (6 bases). Trimming took 7 bases from V and 0 from J, leaving 10 bases between them. The V gene's germline CDR1 is ENHRY and CDR2 SYGVKD. This CDR3 spans 14 amino acids. The CDR3 DNA is TGTGCCATCACCAGGGGATACTCTGGAAACACCATATATTTT. It is translated as CAITRGYSGNTIYF.

V gene TRBV7-6 combines with J gene TRBJ2-7; 10 positions match TRBD2. The J segment lost 7 bases and the V segment lost 11 bases, leaving 14 bases of the junction unmatched. The CDR3 has 14 residues. From germline, CDR1 is SGHVS and CDR2 FNYEAQ. The CDR3 nucleotides read TGTGCCGTTCGCGGGACTAGCGATCGTGAGGAGCAGTACTTC. Protein sequence: CAVRGTSDREEQYF.

The V and J genes are TRBV6-4 and TRBJ2-5; 9 bases match TRBD2. Germline V gene lookup returns CDR1 MRHNA and CDR2 SNTAGT. The CDR3 runs 13 residues. With 4 bases clipped from V and 5 bases from J, the junction kept 2 bases outside the gene matches. In DNA form, the CDR3 reads TGTGCCAGCAGTGCCCTAGCGGGGGAGACCCAGTACTTC. Amino acid sequence: CASSALAGETQYF.

The chain recombines TRBV28 with TRBJ1-2; possibly TRBD1 for D (6 bases). CDR3 size: 11 residues. V was trimmed by 11 bases and J by 6 bases, leaving 13 bases between them. The germline CDR1 and CDR2 sequences are MDHEN and SYDVKM. CDR3 nucleotides: TGTGCCGTACAGGGATTGGATGGCTACACCTTC. It translates to CAVQGLDGYTF.

The V gene is TRBV6-5, the J gene TRBJ1-1; D gene uncertain. Germline CDR1 reads MNHEY; CDR2 reads SVGAGI. CDR3 length equals 13 residues. V was cut by 4 bases and J by 1 base, with 7 bases left in between. The chain's CDR3 is CASSLRRNTEAFF. The CDR3 nucleotides read TGTGCCAGCAGTTTGCGCCGGAACACTGAAGCTTTCTTT.

The chain joins TRBV21-1 to TRBJ2-7; the table's D call, TRBD2, has no DNA check behind it. TRBV21-1 is designated a pseudogene. The CDR3 runs 17 residues. CDR3 sequence reads: CASTSKSPSGRPYEQYF. CDR3 bases: TGTGCCAGCACCTCAAAGTCCCCTAGCGGGAGACCGTACGAGCAGTACTTC.

The V and J genes are TRBV2 and TRBJ2-5; TRBD2 aligns across 8 bases. The V gene end was trimmed by 2 bases and the J gene end by 6 bases; junction bases not matched to a gene: 8. This CDR3 is built from 15 residues. CDR1 and CDR2 from the germline V gene are SNHLY and FYNNEI. The CDR3 nucleotides are TGTGCCAGCAGTGAACCCAGCGGGAGCCGCCAGACCCAGTACTTC. Amino acids: CASSEPSGSRQTQYF.

The chain uses TRBV19 and TRBJ2-3; D gene ambiguous. Per the germline V gene, CDR1 is LNHDA and CDR2 is SQIVND (reference sequence). V lost 2 bases to trimming and J lost 0 bases, with 6 bases between them. The CDR3 runs to 14 residues. CDR3 residues: CASSISQSTDTQYF. In nucleotides, the CDR3 is TGTGCCAGTAGTATATCACAGAGCACAGATACGCAGTATTTT. Based on the CDR3 plus reference TRBV19 and TRBJ2-3, the full variable domain is DGGITQSPKYLFRKEGQNVTLSCEQNLNHDAMYWYRQDPGQGLRLIYYSQIVNDFQKGDIAEGYSVSREKKESFPLTVTSAQKNPTAFYLCASSISQSTDTQYFGPGTRLTVL.

This sequence joins TRBV11-3 and TRBJ2-2; D call uncertain. The V gene's germline CDR1 is SGHNT and CDR2 YENEEA. The CDR3 is made up of 15 amino acids. V was trimmed by 2 bases and J by 6 bases, leaving 13 bases between them. CDR3 sequence reads: CASSLHVSSPGELFF. CDR3 nucleotide sequence: TGTGCCAGCAGCTTACACGTCTCTAGTCCCGGGGAGCTGTTTTTT.

This clone was detected only once. The chain links TRBV11-2 to TRBJ2-1; D is perhaps TRBD2 (5 bases). This CDR3 spans 14 amino acids. Germline V gene lookup returns CDR1 SGHAT and CDR2 FQNNGV. V lost 5 bases and J 15 bases, leaving 23 bases between the germline ends. The CDR3 sequence is CASSRSQRHEFWFF. The CDR3 DNA reads as TGTGCCAGCAGCCGATCCCAGCGGCACGAATTTTGGTTCTTC. Looking up the rest from reference TRBV11-2 and TRBJ2-1 gives the full variable domain: EAGVAQSPRYKIIEKRQSVAFWCNPISGHATLYWYQQILGQGPKLLIQFQNNGVVDDSQLPKDRFSAERLKGVDSTLKIQPAKLEDSAVYLCASSRSQRHEFWFFGPGTRLTVL.

The chain couples TRBV4-1 to TRBJ2-7, with a tentative D call TRBD1 (6 bases). Per the germline V gene, CDR1 is MGHRA and CDR2 is YSYEKL. This CDR3 has 15 amino acids. V was shortened by 1 base and J by 3 bases, with 13 bases between the two germline ends. CDR3 sequence: CASSQGPGDNYEQYF. CDR3 in DNA: TGCGCCAGCAGCCAAGGCCCAGGGGACAACTACGAGCAGTACTTC.

This chain uses TRBV20-1 with TRBJ2-1, with D maybe TRBD2 (5 bases). Germline V gives CDR1 DFQATT, CDR2 SNEGSKA (reference sequence). This CDR3 has 11 amino acids. V lost 3 bases and J lost 6, with 6 bases in between. CDR3 bases: TGCAGTGCTAGCACTAGCAATGAGCAGTTCTTC. Translation gives CSASTSNEQFF.

This chain uses TRBV6-5 with TRBJ1-2, with D possibly TRBD1 on 6 matching bases. The CDR3 sequence is 13 residues long. V lost 8 bases, J lost 3 bases, and 13 bases lay in between. The germline V gene encodes CDR1 MNHEY and CDR2 SVGAGI. As DNA, the CDR3 is TGTGCCAGCGATAGACAGGCTGACTATGGCTACACCTTC. It translates to CASDRQADYGYTF.

The CDR3 DNA is TGTGCCAGCAGCTGGACAGGGGGCGCTGGGGCCAACGTCCTGACTTTC. Protein: CASSWTGGAGANVLTF. This chain uses TRBV7-8 with TRBJ2-6; 11 bases match TRBD1. Germline V gives CDR1 SGHVS, CDR2 FQNEAQ. Losses at the gene ends were 4 bases for V and 2 bases for J; bases not matched to a gene: 1. The CDR3 covers 16 residues.

Written as DNA, the CDR3 is TGTGCCAGCTCACCACTCCGGGACAGTTCTTATAGCAATCAGCCCCAGCATTTT. This translates into CASSPLRDSSYSNQPQHF. V usage is TRBV18 and J usage is TRBJ1-5, with 7 bases aligning to TRBD1. There are 18 residues in the CDR3. Germline-derived CDR1 and CDR2 are KGHSH and LQKENI. With V trimmed by 1 base and J by 0 bases, 9 bases remained unmatched.